These T cell receptor beta chains were read from a single sample in a study of CD4+ T cells in melanoma. The protocol was immunoSEQ multiplex PCR, while the TCRdb copy is restricted to in-frame clones and leaves out a portion. The profile shows approximately 47,000 clones, nearly 90% of them singletons. Sequenced sample: peripheral blood. The source is a human donor with melanoma. The CDR3 runs from the conserved cysteine through the conserved F or W. Each record gives: V gene, D gene, J gene, clone size, CDR3 protein, CDR3 DNA. D genes are given only for firm matches. A clone size is listed for some rows: how often the clone was seen (once, few, many), or a class if it is expanded.

>TRBV30|.|TRBJ1-6|.
CAWSRTVGSPPHF
TGTGCCTGGAGTCGAACCGTGGGTTCACCCCCCCACTTT
>TRBV6-5|.|TRBJ2-7|.
CASSYRGRFEQYF
TGTGCCAGCAGTTACAGGGGCCGGTTCGAGCAGTACTTC
>TRBV27|TRBD1|TRBJ2-7|.
CASSVLPGQGAYEQYF
TGTGCCAGCAGCGTCTTACCGGGACAGGGGGCCTACGAGCAGTACTTC
>TRBV7-2|TRBD1|TRBJ1-2|.
CASSETGNGYTF
TGTGCCAGCAGCGAGACAGGGAATGGCTACACCTTC
>TRBV6-6|.|TRBJ1-3|.
CASSYVQGHENTIYF
TGTGCCAGCAGTTACGTACAGGGTCACGAAAACACCATATATTTT
>TRBV7-9|.|TRBJ2-7|.
CASSLPSTPYEQYF
TGTGCCAGCAGCCTACCCTCAACCCCCTACGAGCAGTACTTC
>TRBV7-8|TRBD1|TRBJ2-5|.
CASSKNRDRGQETQYF
TGTGCCAGCAGCAAGAACCGGGACAGGGGACAAGAGACCCAGTACTTC
>TRBV7-8|TRBD1|TRBJ2-1|.
CASSHSTRDSSYNEQFF
TGTGCCAGCAGCCACTCGACCCGGGACAGCTCCTACAATGAGCAGTTCTTC
>TRBV15|.|TRBJ2-2|.
CATSRDSSNTGELFF
TGTGCCACCAGCAGAGATAGTAGCAACACCGGGGAGCTGTTTTTT
>TRBV11-2|.|TRBJ1-2|.
CASSGGRVYGYTF
TGTGCCAGCAGCGGTGGCAGGGTCTATGGCTACACCTTC
>TRBV19|TRBD1|TRBJ2-2|.
CASSEGDRGFTGELFF
TGTGCCAGTAGTGAAGGGGACAGGGGGTTCACCGGGGAGCTGTTTTTT
>TRBV29-1|TRBD1|TRBJ1-1|.
CSGQGALNTEAFF
TGCAGCGGACAGGGGGCCCTGAACACTGAAGCTTTCTTT
>TRBV5-6|TRBD2|TRBJ2-1|.
CASSLEASGVYNEQFF
TGTGCCAGCAGCTTGGAGGCTAGCGGGGTCTACAATGAGCAGTTCTTC
>TRBV6-5|.|TRBJ1-5|.
CASRSGPGQPQHF
TGTGCCAGCAGATCCGGGCCGGGGCAGCCCCAGCATTTT
>TRBV6-6|.|TRBJ2-7|.
CASSYLAGALYEQYF
TGTGCCAGCAGTTACCTGGCGGGGGCCCTCTACGAGCAGTACTTC
>TRBV7-9|.|TRBJ2-1|.
CASSPRSGWTSYNEQFF
TGTGCCAGCAGCCCCAGGAGCGGTTGGACGTCCTACAATGAGCAGTTCTTC
>TRBV7-9|TRBD2|TRBJ2-1|.
CASSNSGGESYNEQFF
TGTGCCAGCAGCAATAGCGGGGGGGAGTCCTACAATGAGCAGTTCTTC
>TRBV19|.|TRBJ2-7|.
CASSMRQGNYEQYF
TGTGCCAGTAGTATGCGCCAGGGTAACTACGAGCAGTACTTC
>TRBV7-9|TRBD1|TRBJ1-6|few
CASSFGDREGSPLHF
TGTGCCAGCAGCTTTGGGGACAGGGAGGGCTCACCCCTCCACTTT
>TRBV10-1|TRBD2|TRBJ2-1|few
CASSQTTSGVYNEQFF
TGCGCCAGCAGTCAAACGACTAGCGGGGTCTACAATGAGCAGTTCTTC